Following are 26 T cell receptor beta chains from one sample sequenced in a study of blood T cell repertoires in COVID-19. Here immunoSEQ multiplex PCR was the method, and the copy in TCRdb shows in-frame clones only, minus some. The data show about 170,000 clones, about 85% seen once. The sequencing sample was made of peripheral blood. The receptor set was obtained from a woman older than 75 with COVID-19, enrolled during active disease.

This clone has more than one count but fewer than ten. For the CDR3, the DNA is TGTGCCAGCAGCTTATTTCAGAACACTGAAGCTTTCTTT. Protein product: CASSLFQNTEAFF. V usage is TRBV7-9 and J usage is TRBJ1-1; no clear D gene. Germline CDR1 is SEHNR and CDR2 is FQNEAQ (reference sequence). The CDR3 totals 13 residues. V lost 2 bases, J lost 1 base, and 5 bases lay in between.

The J gene is TRBJ2-3, the V gene TRBV5-1; 7 bases map to TRBD2. This CDR3 region has 16 residues. Germline loops: CDR1 SGHRS, CDR2 YFSETQ. The V and J ends lost 0 bases and 2 bases, in that order; junction bases with no gene match: 6. The CDR3 protein is CASSLASGGLTDTQYF. The CDR3 nucleotides read TGCGCCAGCAGCTTGGCATCGGGGGGACTCACAGATACGCAGTATTTT.

The chain links TRBV6-1 to TRBJ1-5; 7 nucleotides match TRBD1. Germline values: CDR1 MNHNS, CDR2 SASEGT. The CDR3 is 16 residues long. The V segment lost 4 bases and the J segment 2 bases; nucleotides outside the gene matches: 8. CDR3 nucleotide sequence: TGTGCCAGCAGTGGGGTCACAGGGGTACGCAATCAGCCCCAGCATTTT. It is translated as CASSGVTGVRNQPQHF.

The V call is TRBV18, the J call TRBJ2-7; 7 bases fit TRBD1. The CDR3 runs 13 residues. The J segment lost 5 bases and the V segment lost 3 bases, leaving 4 bases of the junction unmatched. Looked up from germline, CDR1 is KGHSH and CDR2 is LQKENI. CDR3 nucleotides: TGTGCCAGCTCACCTAGACAGGGCAACGAGCAGTACTTC. Protein: CASSPRQGNEQYF.

This chain uses TRBV12-3 or TRBV12-4 with TRBJ1-1; 8 positions agree with TRBD1. V lost 5 bases, J lost 4 bases, and 3 bases stayed unmatched. The CDR3 consists of 13 residues. In nucleotides, the CDR3 is TGTGCCAGCAGTAAAACAGGGGGCACTGAAGCTTTCTTT. Amino acids: CASSKTGGTEAFF.

The chain uses TRBV28 and TRBJ2-1, with D maybe TRBD1 (6 bases). CDR3 length: 18 residues. The V gene's germline CDR1 is MDHEN and CDR2 SYDVKM. With 3 bases removed from V and 5 bases from J, the gap between germline ends came to 23 bases. The CDR3 region has the DNA TGTGCCAGCAGTTTGGCGGGCTGGGGCGCGGCAGGGGACAATGAGCAGTTCTTC. It specifies CASSLAGWGAAGDNEQFF.

Only one count was recorded for this clone. The chain joins TRBV5-1 to TRBJ2-5, with 7 bases lining up with TRBD1. The CDR3 consists of 13 residues. CDR1 SGHRS and CDR2 YFSETQ come from the germline V gene. The J segment lost 0 bases and the V segment lost 10 bases, leaving 6 bases of the junction unmatched. DNA of the CDR3: TGCGCCGGCGCCAGGGGGTACCAAGAGACCCAGTACTTC. Translated, it gives CAGARGYQETQYF.

This clone was seen only once. This chain joins TRBV5-1 and TRBJ2-5; the match to TRBD2 covers 13 bases. CDR3 length equals 15 residues. CDR1 SGHRS and CDR2 YFSETQ come from the germline V gene. V was pared by 4 bases and J by 5 bases, with 5 bases of the junction left unmatched. Here the CDR3 DNA reads TGCGCCAGCAGCCCGACTAGCGGGGGGACTGAGACCCAGTACTTC. Encoded protein: CASSPTSGGTETQYF.

This clone was picked up one time. The V gene is TRBV6-5, the J gene TRBJ1-4; maybe TRBD1 (5 bases). The germline CDR1 and CDR2 sequences are MNHEY and SVGAGI. This CDR3 contains 14 residues. V gave up 8 bases and J gave up 4 bases, with 14 bases separating them. CDR3 coding DNA: TGTGCCAGCGACGGGGGACGGTTTAATGAAAAACTGTTTTTT. Translation gives CASDGGRFNEKLFF.

The chain is built from TRBV4-1 and TRBJ1-4; TRBD1 matches at 9 bases. This CDR3 is 18 amino acids long. V shed 1 base, J shed 0 bases, and the junction held 6 bases outside the gene matches. Per germline, CDR1 MGHRA and CDR2 YSYEKL. In DNA, the CDR3 is TGCGCCAGCAGCCAAGGGGGACAGGGACCTGCAACTAATGAAAAACTGTTTTTT. This sequence encodes CASSQGGQGPATNEKLFF.

The chain couples TRBV5-5 to TRBJ2-2, with a weak D call TRBD2 (5 bases). V was shortened by 0 bases and J by 4 bases, with 7 bases between the two germline ends. Germline values: CDR1 SGHKS, CDR2 YYEKEE (reference sequence). This CDR3 contains 14 residues. CDR3 nucleotides: TGTGCCAGCAGCTTGGGCGGACTCACCGGGGAGCTGTTTTTT. It specifies CASSLGGLTGELFF.

This chain uses TRBV28 with TRBJ1-2, with D perhaps matching TRBD1 (5 bases). CDR3 length: 13 residues. V gave up 6 bases and J gave up 8 bases, with 16 bases separating them. From germline, CDR1 is MDHEN and CDR2 SYDVKM. CDR3 sequence (DNA): TGTGCCAGCAGACCAACTCAGGAGGGGGGCTACACCTTC. It specifies CASRPTQEGGYTF.

The V call is TRBV3-1 (or the pseudogene TRBV3-2), the J call TRBJ1-2, with D unclear. Deletions cut 4 bases from V and 8 bases from J, with 11 bases between. The CDR3 spans 12 residues. Germline V CDR1 and CDR2: LGHDT, YNNKEL (reference sequence). The CDR3 DNA is TGTGCCAGCAGCCGAGGTCCTATCGGCTACACCTTC. Translated, it gives CASSRGPIGYTF.

The chain uses TRBV7-3 and TRBJ1-1; D is uncertain. Germline CDR1 is SGHTA and CDR2 is FQGTGA. V was cut by 5 bases and J by 4 bases, with 11 bases left in between. The CDR3 is 13 residues long. The DNA for the CDR3 is TGTGCCAGCAGCCCCTCCCGGGGCACTGAAGCTTTCTTT. It translates to CASSPSRGTEAFF.

The chain employs TRBV6-4 and TRBJ2-1; 11 bases are shared with TRBD1. After removal of 10 bases from V and 6 bases from J, the junction contained 11 bases not matched to a gene. There are 15 residues in the CDR3. CDR1 and CDR2 from the germline V gene are MRHNA and SNTAGT. The CDR3 region is CATRPLGQGGNEQFF. CDR3 nucleotides: TGTGCCACCAGGCCCTTGGGACAGGGGGGCAATGAGCAGTTCTTC.

This clone was observed a single time. This rearrangement joins TRBV12-5 to TRBJ1-2; weak D call: TRBD1 (5 bases). Germline assignment: CDR1 LGHNT and CDR2 FRNRAP. V lost 7 bases and J 8 bases, leaving 17 bases between the germline ends. The CDR3 consists of 13 residues. The chain's CDR3 is CASVAAGGVGYTF. The DNA of the CDR3 is TGTGCTAGTGTAGCCGCGGGAGGGGTCGGCTACACCTTC.

This clone was detected a few times. The J gene is TRBJ2-3, the V gene TRBV5-4; D unresolved. Between the trimmed V and J ends, which lost 1 base and 0 bases, there was a span of 3 bases. Looked up from germline, CDR1 is SGHNT and CDR2 is YYREEE (reference sequence). CDR3 length: 13 amino acids. CDR3 amino acids: CASSLTSTDTQYF. In DNA form, the CDR3 reads TGTGCCAGCAGCTTGACTAGCACAGATACGCAGTATTTT.

This sequence joins TRBV2 and TRBJ1-6; 12 bases are a match to TRBD1. The germline V gene has CDR1 SNHLY and CDR2 FYNNEI. This CDR3 has 14 residues. V was pared by 8 bases and J by 11 bases, with 7 bases of the junction left unmatched. For the CDR3, the DNA is TGTGCCAGCTCTGGGACAGGGGGCAGCGCACCCCTCCACTTT. As protein: CASSGTGGSAPLHF.

The chain recombines TRBV6-5 with TRBJ2-7; possibly TRBD2 for D (6 bases). This CDR3 region has 14 residues. Trimming pared 5 bases from V and 4 bases from J, leaving 15 bases between. Germline CDR1 is MNHEY and CDR2 is SVGAGI. The DNA for the CDR3 is TGTGCCAGCAGTACGGAGCGGGCGCTTTACGAGCAGTACTTC. Translating it yields CASSTERALYEQYF.

The chain has TRBV3-1 (or the pseudogene TRBV3-2) and TRBJ1-4; 7 bases match TRBD1. Germline values: CDR1 LGHDT, CDR2 YNNKEL (reference sequence). Trimming removed 6 bases from V and 5 bases from J; junction bases left unmatched: 6. CDR3 length: 14 amino acids. CDR3 in DNA: TGTGCCAGCAGAACGACAGGGAAAAATGAAAAACTGTTTTTT. Translated, it gives CASRTTGKNEKLFF.

The chain carries TRBV6-1 and TRBJ1-6; 7 bases are shared with TRBD1. The V and J ends lost 1 base and 2 bases, in that order; junction bases with no gene match: 2. CDR3 length: 16 residues. The germline V gene has CDR1 MNHNS and CDR2 SASEGT. CDR3 sequence: CASSEDGQAYNSPLHF. Written as DNA, the CDR3 is TGTGCCAGCAGTGAAGACGGACAGGCCTATAATTCACCCCTCCACTTT.

The chain has TRBV9 and TRBJ2-3; 7 positions match TRBD2. CDR3 length equals 15 residues. J was trimmed by 0 bases and V by 6 bases; bases with no gene match: 7. Germline V gives CDR1 SGDLS, CDR2 YYNGEE. The CDR3 DNA sequence: TGTGCCAGCACCTTCACTAGCGTCAGCACAGATACGCAGTATTTT. It specifies CASTFTSVSTDTQYF.

The V and J genes are TRBV29-1 and TRBJ2-7, with TRBD1 as a possible D gene (7 bases). V dropped 1 base and J dropped 2 bases, with 9 bases sitting between them. The CDR3 totals 13 residues. Germline CDR1 and CDR2: SQVTM and ANQGSEA. The CDR3 DNA is TGCAGCGTTGAAGGCAGGGGGGCCTACGAGCAGTACTTC. Translation: CSVEGRGAYEQYF.

V gene TRBV11-2 combines with J gene TRBJ2-3; no firm D call. From germline, CDR1 is SGHAT and CDR2 FQNNGV. V was cut by 3 bases and J by 0 bases, with 4 bases left in between. This CDR3 is built from 13 residues. CDR3 residues: CASSLQSTDTQYF. CDR3 in DNA: TGTGCCAGCAGCTTGCAGAGCACAGATACGCAGTATTTT.

This chain uses TRBV4-1 with TRBJ1-5; D is perhaps TRBD1 (6 bases). Germline V gives CDR1 MGHRA, CDR2 YSYEKL. Trimming stripped 0 bases from V and 9 bases from J, with 15 bases between. The CDR3 consists of 15 residues. The CDR3 protein is CASSQDHTGTRPQHF. The CDR3 nucleotides are TGCGCCAGCAGCCAAGATCATACAGGGACCAGGCCCCAGCATTTT.

The chain has TRBV7-9 and TRBJ2-7; weak D call: TRBD1 (6 bases). The V end lost 8 bases, the J end lost 2 bases, and 10 bases lay between the germline ends. Germline-derived CDR1 and CDR2 are SEHNR and FQNEAQ (reference sequence). This CDR3 comprises 12 residues. For the CDR3, the DNA is TGTGCCAGCGAGGACAGAACCTACGAGCAGTACTTC. Its protein product is CASEDRTYEQYF.